The next 22 T cell receptor beta chains were all read from a single sample in a study of monozygotic twins with inflammatory bowel disease. For each CDR3 protein, TCRdb gives one entry from its re-call of the 5' RACE reads, without DNA. Its listing shows more than 300,000 distinct CDR3 sequences. Material for sequencing was blood. These receptors all come from a human donor with ulcerative colitis or Crohn's disease, or a healthy co-twin of an affected twin (not recorded which).

V and J are TRBV11-2 and TRBJ2-5; without DNA, the TCRdb call of TRBD1 cannot be checked. This CDR3 is 16 amino acids long. The germline gives CDR1 SGHAT, CDR2 FQNNGV. CDR3 amino acids: CASSSRQGYTQETQYF.

The rearrangement joins TRBV5-1 to TRBJ1-2; absent DNA, TCRdb's TRBD1 call cannot be checked. Germline CDR1 SGHRS, CDR2 YFSETQ. The CDR3 is made up of 13 amino acids. The CDR3 here is CASSQTGNYGYTF.

The chain uses TRBV5-1 and TRBJ2-1; TCRdb lists TRBD1, though no DNA is available to test this call. Germline values: CDR1 SGHRS, CDR2 YFSETQ. This CDR3 is 15 amino acids long. This chain's CDR3 is CASSSTGSLYNEQFF.

V and J are TRBV30 and TRBJ2-7; TCRdb's assignment of TRBD2 cannot be checked, as there is no DNA. Germline V CDR1 and CDR2: GTSNPN, SVGIG (reference sequence). The CDR3 is made up of 15 amino acids. This CDR3 reads CAWSDPGSGSYEQYF.

The rearrangement joins TRBV29-1 to TRBJ1-2; there is no DNA to check the TCRdb D call of TRBD1. The CDR3 is 11 amino acids. Looked up from germline, CDR1 is SQVTM and CDR2 is ANQGSEA. CDR3: CSTTGNYGYTF.

V usage is TRBV9 and J usage is TRBJ2-1; TCRdb names TRBD2, which stays unverified in the absence of DNA. In germline, CDR1 is SGDLS, CDR2 YYNGEE. There are 16 residues in the CDR3. CDR3 sequence: CASSVGGTYRRIEQFF.

The V gene is TRBV24-1, the J gene TRBJ2-5; TCRdb proposes TRBD2, but this gene call is untestable without DNA. Germline V gives CDR1 KGHDR, CDR2 SFDVKD. The length of the CDR3 is 15 residues. The CDR3 loop is CATSEQGLTQETQYF.

This chain joins TRBV6-2 or TRBV6-3 and TRBJ2-7; TCRdb reports TRBD1, a call that lacks DNA to check it against. The CDR3 length is 16 residues. The germline CDR1 and CDR2 sequences are MNHEY and SVGEGT. CDR3 residues: CASSSLWTGISYEQYF.

The CDR3 loop reads CASSWDGFGGYTF. V is TRBV7-3 and J is TRBJ1-2. The V gene's germline CDR1 is SGHTA and CDR2 FQGTGA. This CDR3 contains 13 residues.

The J gene is TRBJ2-1, the V gene TRBV7-6. This CDR3 is 15 amino acids long. Per the germline V gene, CDR1 is SGHVS and CDR2 is FNYEAQ. The CDR3 loop reads CASSTRMGLYNEQFF.

The chain has TRBV2 and TRBJ1-1; as DNA is missing, the TRBD1 call by TCRdb cannot be tested. The CDR3 runs 14 residues. Germline CDR1 and CDR2: SNHLY and FYNNEI. The chain's CDR3 is CASILTDMNTEAFF.

The chain links TRBV20-1 to TRBJ2-2. The CDR3 covers 13 residues. Germline loops: CDR1 DFQATT, CDR2 SNEGSKA (reference sequence). This CDR3 is CSARDATHGELFF.

This chain links TRBV7-2 with TRBJ2-7. This CDR3 region has 13 residues. The germline CDR1 and CDR2 sequences are SGHTA and FQGNSA. The CDR3 loop reads CASSLVANYEQYF.

The V and J genes are TRBV19 and TRBJ2-3; TCRdb selects TRBD2, and the lack of DNA leaves this call unchecked. The CDR3 is 11 amino acids. The V gene's germline CDR1 is LNHDA and CDR2 SQIVND (reference sequence). CDR3 loop: CATETAGTQYF.

The V gene is TRBV6-6, the J gene TRBJ2-2; TCRdb's D call of TRBD1 is untestable without DNA. The CDR3 length is 14 residues. Germline-derived CDR1 and CDR2 are MNHNY and SVGAGI (reference sequence). CDR3 region: CASKGRANTGELFF.

This chain's CDR3 is CASSHRPARETQYF. V is TRBV6-2 or TRBV6-3 and J is TRBJ2-5; lacking DNA, the TRBD1 call made by TCRdb goes unchecked. Germline V CDR1 and CDR2: MNHEY, SVGEGT. The CDR3 has 14 residues.

CDR3 loop: CASIDSSGANVLTF. The V and J genes are TRBV5-1 and TRBJ2-6. CDR1 is SGHRS and CDR2 is YFSETQ in the germline V gene. The CDR3 has 14 residues.

This chain links TRBV5-1 with TRBJ2-1; TCRdb indicates TRBD2, and absent DNA this call remains unverified. There are 16 residues in the CDR3. Germline CDR1 reads SGHRS; CDR2 reads YFSETQ. Here the CDR3 reads CASSLITSGGAGEQFF.

The V gene is TRBV20-1, the J gene TRBJ2-2; TCRdb returns TRBD1, unconfirmable since there is no DNA. The CDR3 is made up of 17 amino acids. Per the germline V gene, CDR1 is DFQATT and CDR2 is SNEGSKA (reference sequence). The CDR3 reads CSAQRGGQGPLRGELFF.

V is TRBV6-5 and J is TRBJ2-4; lacking DNA, the TRBD2 call made by TCRdb goes unchecked. Germline CDR1 and CDR2: MNHEY and SVGAGI. This CDR3 is built from 16 residues. The CDR3 reads CASSYSRFLAGNMQYF.

The chain uses TRBV24-1 and TRBJ2-2; TCRdb proposes TRBD1, but this gene call is untestable without DNA. The CDR3 contains 14 residues. The V gene's germline CDR1 is KGHDR and CDR2 SFDVKD. This CDR3 reads CATEDRTNTGELFF.

This rearrangement joins TRBV5-6 to TRBJ2-7. The length of the CDR3 is 15 residues. Germline CDR1 and CDR2: SGHDT and YYEEEE. This chain's CDR3 is CASSLEVKGSYEQYF.